Given below is one TCR beta chain in context. Its target is not known. This sample was taken from a study of T cell responses to AZD1222 COVID-19 vaccine. Overall study findings and caveats: AZD1222 recipients seropositive at baseline numbered only six or seven. Donor demographics were predominantly white British with a female majority; clonal diversity may be underestimated. Spike was spanned by vaccine-associated CD4 TCRs, with dominance at 160-218 and 743-854.

The repertoire was sequenced with immunoSEQ multiplex PCR; TCRdb's copy has only in-frame clones and lacks some. Of over 150,000 clones listed, 70% to 90% are singletons. Trimming took 0 bases from V and 0 from J, leaving 5 bases between them. Germline V gives CDR1 LNHDA, CDR2 SQIVND (reference sequence). This CDR3 contains 15 residues. The material sequenced was peripheral blood, taken on day 0 of MenACWY control vaccination. The chain employs TRBV19 and TRBJ2-2; D ambiguous. This clonotype was sampled from an adult in good health. CDR3 nucleotide sequence: TGTGCCAGTAGTATAGAGTGGGCGAACACCGGGGAGCTGTTTTTT. Translated, it gives CASSIEWANTGELFF.